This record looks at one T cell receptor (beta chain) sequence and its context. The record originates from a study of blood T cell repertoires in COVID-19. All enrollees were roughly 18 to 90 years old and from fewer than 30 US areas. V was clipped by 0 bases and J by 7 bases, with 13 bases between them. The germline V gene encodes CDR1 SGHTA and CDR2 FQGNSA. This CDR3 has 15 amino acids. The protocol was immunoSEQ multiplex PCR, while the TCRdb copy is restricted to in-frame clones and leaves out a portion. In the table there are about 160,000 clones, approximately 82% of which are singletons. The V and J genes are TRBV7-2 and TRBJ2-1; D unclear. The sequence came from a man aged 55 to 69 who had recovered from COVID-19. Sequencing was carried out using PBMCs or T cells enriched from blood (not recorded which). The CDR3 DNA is TGTGCCAGCAGCTTAGCTAGCCTCGTTTCGAATGAGCAGTTCTTC. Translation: CASSLASLVSNEQFF.